A selection of T cell receptor beta chains follows, all from one sample in a study of T cells in Graves' hyperthyroidism and ophthalmopathy. From the multiplex PCR reads, TCRdb called clonotypes with MiXCR, one entry per CDR3 protein. The top ten hold 42% of the sample, which has roughly 110,000 distinct CDR3 sequences, approximately 16% seen once. The specimen was blood. Source of these receptors: a woman in her 50s with Graves' hyperthyroidism. Both conserved end residues are part of each CDR3.

j_gene: TRBJ2-5
v_gene: TRBV7-6
CDR3aa: CASSLSQGETQYF

j_gene: TRBJ2-7
v_gene: TRBV4-1
CDR3aa: CASSLPASGAYEQYF

j_gene: TRBJ1-6
v_gene: TRBV20-1
CDR3aa: CSARESRTDNSPLHF

j_gene: TRBJ1-2
v_gene: TRBV10-3
CDR3aa: CAISIPSGALPYGYTF

j_gene: TRBJ2-7
v_gene: TRBV27
CDR3aa: CASSPRLRSYEQYF

j_gene: TRBJ2-7
v_gene: TRBV7-9
CDR3aa: CASSVSGTGNEQYF

j_gene: TRBJ2-5
v_gene: TRBV11-1
CDR3aa: CASSGNNFGETQYF

j_gene: TRBJ2-5
v_gene: TRBV11-2
CDR3aa: CASSPGPERGETQYF

j_gene: TRBJ2-1
v_gene: TRBV11-2
CDR3aa: CASSPSGTSYNEQFF

j_gene: TRBJ2-5
v_gene: TRBV28
CDR3aa: CASSYRFPATQYF

j_gene: TRBJ2-4
v_gene: TRBV20-1
CDR3aa: CSAAVENIQYF

j_gene: TRBJ2-3
v_gene: TRBV20-1
CDR3aa: CSARVVNTDTQYF

j_gene: TRBJ2-1
v_gene: TRBV12-3/TRBV12-4
CDR3aa: CASSWASGKNNEQFF

j_gene: TRBJ2-1
v_gene: TRBV10-3
CDR3aa: CAISPSSPGREQFF

j_gene: TRBJ1-6
v_gene: TRBV28
CDR3aa: CASIGQLHSPLHF

j_gene: TRBJ1-5
v_gene: TRBV2
CDR3aa: CASSDGTGRYSNQPQHF

j_gene: TRBJ1-1
v_gene: TRBV28
CDR3aa: CASSLGTGMVRTEAFF

j_gene: TRBJ2-5
v_gene: TRBV5-1
CDR3aa: CASSLAASGGQETQYF

j_gene: TRBJ1-6
v_gene: TRBV6-1
CDR3aa: CASSGQAFNSPLHF

j_gene: TRBJ2-3
v_gene: TRBV7-9
CDR3aa: CAGAGWSTDTQYF

j_gene: TRBJ1-1
v_gene: TRBV20-1
CDR3aa: CSAGETPGDTEAFF

j_gene: TRBJ2-5
v_gene: TRBV11-1
CDR3aa: CASTVSGQETQYF

j_gene: TRBJ2-1
v_gene: TRBV11-2
CDR3aa: CASTLTAGVLSNEQFF

j_gene: TRBJ2-1
v_gene: TRBV12-3/TRBV12-4
CDR3aa: CASSLRPSSYNEQFF

j_gene: TRBJ2-1
v_gene: TRBV27
CDR3aa: CASSLERDSYNEQFF

j_gene: TRBJ1-5
v_gene: TRBV20-1
CDR3aa: CSGGVSNQPQHF

j_gene: TRBJ1-1
v_gene: TRBV18
CDR3aa: CASAGTGGGWTEAFF

j_gene: TRBJ2-7
v_gene: TRBV28
CDR3aa: CASSQGVTYEQYF

j_gene: TRBJ1-6
v_gene: TRBV5-1
CDR3aa: CASSFLGQGSPLHF

j_gene: TRBJ1-1
v_gene: TRBV29-1
CDR3aa: CSVARSMNTEAFF